These T cell receptor beta chains were read from a single sample in a study of chemoradiotherapy in HPV16-positive cancers. The repertoire was sequenced with immunoSEQ multiplex PCR; TCRdb's copy has only in-frame clones and lacks some. The table lists 12,000 to 15,000 clones, around 90% of them singletons. The sample here was blood, taken from a patient who underwent chemoradiotherapy. The receptors come from a human donor with HPV-associated anogenital cancer. Both conserved end residues are part of each CDR3. Fields, in order: D gene, V gene, CDR3 protein. A D gene is named only where the DNA matches it firmly.

D gene: TRBD2; V gene: TRBV29-1; CDR3 protein: CSVQGASGGSYNEQFF
D gene: TRBD2; V gene: TRBV11-2; CDR3 protein: CASSLSSGSRLWEQYF
D gene: TRBD2; V gene: TRBV18; CDR3 protein: CASSPRLAGGPGDTQYF
D gene: -; V gene: TRBV5-1; CDR3 protein: CASTNLGAYGYTF
D gene: -; V gene: TRBV7-8; CDR3 protein: CASSLSLNTEAFF
D gene: -; V gene: TRBV21-1; CDR3 protein: CASSNRTGGQNGYTF
D gene: -; V gene: TRBV21-1; CDR3 protein: CASSPQRGQGLNYGYTF
D gene: TRBD1; V gene: TRBV7-2; CDR3 protein: CASSPRQGQAEAFF
D gene: -; V gene: TRBV5-6; CDR3 protein: CASSFREAYEQYF
D gene: TRBD2; V gene: TRBV19; CDR3 protein: CASSIAGGLEQYF
D gene: -; V gene: TRBV6-1; CDR3 protein: CASSRTAVYEQYF
D gene: -; V gene: TRBV7-9; CDR3 protein: CASSLYSLGGADTQYF
D gene: TRBD2; V gene: TRBV6-4; CDR3 protein: CASSPAGGTDTQYF
D gene: TRBD2; V gene: TRBV5-1; CDR3 protein: CASRLGLAVQETQYF
D gene: -; V gene: TRBV6-6; CDR3 protein: CASSYRGDMNTEAFF